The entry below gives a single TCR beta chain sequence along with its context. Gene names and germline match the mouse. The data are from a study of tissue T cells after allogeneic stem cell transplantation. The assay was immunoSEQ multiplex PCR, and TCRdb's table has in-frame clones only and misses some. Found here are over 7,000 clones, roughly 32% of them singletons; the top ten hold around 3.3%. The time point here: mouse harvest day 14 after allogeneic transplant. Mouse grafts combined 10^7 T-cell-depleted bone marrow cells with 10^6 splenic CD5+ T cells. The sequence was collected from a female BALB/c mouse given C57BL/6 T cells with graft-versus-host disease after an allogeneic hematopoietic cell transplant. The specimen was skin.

The CDR3 DNA, read in part, is TGCTCCAGCAGTCAAGGTGAGGAACAGTAC. It yields the protein CSSSQGEEQY. The full CDR3 is CSSSQGEEQYF. V is TRBV23 and J is TRBJ2-7. The read comes to an end 1 residue before the CDR3 does, leaving the germline J gene to fill in the end. CDR3 length equals 11 residues. The V gene's germline CDR1 is KGHTA and CDR2 FQNQQP. Variable domain in full (rest from reference TRBV23 and TRBJ2-7): DAAVTQKPRYLIKMKGQEAEMKCIPEKGHTAVFWYQQKQSKELKFLIYFQNQQPLDQIDMVKERFSAVCPSSSLCSLGIRTCEAEDSALYLCSSSQGEEQYFGPGTRLTVL.